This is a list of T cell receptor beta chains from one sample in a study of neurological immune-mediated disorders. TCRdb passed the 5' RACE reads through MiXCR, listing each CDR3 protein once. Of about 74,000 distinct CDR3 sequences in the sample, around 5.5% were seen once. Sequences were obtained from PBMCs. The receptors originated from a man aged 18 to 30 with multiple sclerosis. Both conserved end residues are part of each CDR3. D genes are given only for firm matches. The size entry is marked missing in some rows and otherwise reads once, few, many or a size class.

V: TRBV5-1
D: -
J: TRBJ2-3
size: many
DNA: TGCGCCAGCAGCTTGCCCGCAGCGGGACACACAGATACGCAGTATTTT
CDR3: CASSLPAAGHTDTQYF

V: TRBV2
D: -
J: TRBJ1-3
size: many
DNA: TGTGCCAGCAGTGGGACGGTTGGAAACACCATATATTTT
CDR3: CASSGTVGNTIYF

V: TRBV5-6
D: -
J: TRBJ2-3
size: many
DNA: TGTGCCAGCAGCGACGGCAGGGGCAAGGTCACAGATACGCAGTATTTT
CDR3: CASSDGRGKVTDTQYF

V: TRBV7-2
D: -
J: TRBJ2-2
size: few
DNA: TGTGCCAGCAGCTCACATGGAGGGAACACCGGGGAGCTGTTTTTT
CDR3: CASSSHGGNTGELFF

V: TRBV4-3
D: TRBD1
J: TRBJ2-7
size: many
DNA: TGCGCCAGCAGCCAGGAAGGGGGCAGGGCCTACGAGCAGTACTTC
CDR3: CASSQEGGRAYEQYF

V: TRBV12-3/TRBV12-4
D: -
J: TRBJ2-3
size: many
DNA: TGTGCCAGCAGTTTTCGGGCAACGCAGTATTTT
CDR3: CASSFRATQYF

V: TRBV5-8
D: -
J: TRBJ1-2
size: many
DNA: TGTGCCAGCAGCTTGGGAGGTCGCCCCCATGGCTACACCTTC
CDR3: CASSLGGRPHGYTF

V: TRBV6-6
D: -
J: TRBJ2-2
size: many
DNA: TGTGCCAGCAGTACCAGAGGACTAACGAACACCGGGGAGCTGTTTTTT
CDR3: CASSTRGLTNTGELFF

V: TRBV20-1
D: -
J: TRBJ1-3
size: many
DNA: TGCAGTGCTATCCGGGACCTTGGAAACACCATATATTTT
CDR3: CSAIRDLGNTIYF

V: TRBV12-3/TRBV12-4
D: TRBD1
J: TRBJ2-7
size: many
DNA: TGTGCCAGCAGTTTGACAGGGAGCTCCTACGAGCAGTACTTC
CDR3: CASSLTGSSYEQYF

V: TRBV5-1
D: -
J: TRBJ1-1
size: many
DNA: TGCGCCAGCAGCCCCAGGGTCGGTAACACTGAAGCTTTCTTT
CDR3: CASSPRVGNTEAFF

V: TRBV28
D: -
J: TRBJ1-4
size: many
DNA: TGTGCCAGCAGTTCCCCAGGGTTGACTAATGAAAAACTGTTTTTT
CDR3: CASSSPGLTNEKLFF

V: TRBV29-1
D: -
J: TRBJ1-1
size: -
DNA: TGCAGCGTTGAACCAAAGGGCTCTGAAGCTTTCTTT
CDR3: CSVEPKGSEAFF

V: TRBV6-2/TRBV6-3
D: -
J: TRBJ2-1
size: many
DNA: TGTGCCAGCAGTTACGTGGGGGAATACAATGAGCAGTTCTTC
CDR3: CASSYVGEYNEQFF

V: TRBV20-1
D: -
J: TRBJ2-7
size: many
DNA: TGCAGTGCTACCAGACAGCGGTGGTCCTACGAGCAGTACTTC
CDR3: CSATRQRWSYEQYF

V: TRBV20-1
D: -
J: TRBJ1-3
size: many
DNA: TGCAGTGCTAGACTCGCATCTGGAAACACCATATATTTT
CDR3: CSARLASGNTIYF

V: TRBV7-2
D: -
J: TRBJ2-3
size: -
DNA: TGTTCCAGCAGCCCATCAAGGGCAGATACGCAGTATTTT
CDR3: CSSSPSRADTQYF

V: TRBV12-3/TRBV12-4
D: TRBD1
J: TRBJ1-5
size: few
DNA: TGTGCCAGCAGTCTCGACAGGGGCGCGGGGAATCAGCCCCAGAATTTT
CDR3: CASSLDRGAGNQPQNF

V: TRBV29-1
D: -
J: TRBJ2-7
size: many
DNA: TGCAGCGTTGTGTGGGGCGGTGCTGGCGAGCAGTACTTC
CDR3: CSVVWGGAGEQYF

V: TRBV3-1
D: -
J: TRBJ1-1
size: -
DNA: TGTGCCAGCAGCCCGACGAACAGCCTCGGCACTGAAGCTTTCTTT
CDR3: CASSPTNSLGTEAFF

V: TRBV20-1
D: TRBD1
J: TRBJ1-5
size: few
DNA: TGCAGTGCTCTCTGGGGGACAGGGGGCGGTAATCAGCCCCAGAATTTT
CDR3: CSALWGTGGGNQPQNF

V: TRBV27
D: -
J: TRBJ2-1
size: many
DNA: TGTGCCAGCTCGGACCCCTCCCGCAATGAGCAGTTCTTC
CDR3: CASSDPSRNEQFF

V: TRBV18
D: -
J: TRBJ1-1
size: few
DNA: TGTGCCAGCTCACAGAAACCCCTGAACACTGAAGCTTTCTTT
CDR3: CASSQKPLNTEAFF

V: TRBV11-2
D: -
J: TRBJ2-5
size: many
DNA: TGTGCCAGCAGCTTATGGACACCGAAAGAGACCCAGTACTTC
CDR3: CASSLWTPKETQYF

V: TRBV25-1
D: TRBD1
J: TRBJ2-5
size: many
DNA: TGTGCCAGCGGGGGACAGTACCAAGAGACCCAGTACTTC
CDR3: CASGGQYQETQYF

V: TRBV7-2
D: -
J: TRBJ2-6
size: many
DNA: TGTGCCAGCAGCTTACGGCATTCGAGGGTCAACGTCCTGACTTTC
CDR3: CASSLRHSRVNVLTF

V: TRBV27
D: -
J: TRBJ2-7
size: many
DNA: TGTGCCAGCAGTGGACTGGGACACGAGCAGTACTTC
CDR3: CASSGLGHEQYF

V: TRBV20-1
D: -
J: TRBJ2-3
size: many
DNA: TGCAGTGCTAGGAGCGCCTTGAGCACAGATACGCAGTATTTT
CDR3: CSARSALSTDTQYF

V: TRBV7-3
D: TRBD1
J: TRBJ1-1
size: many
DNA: TGTGCCAGCAGCTCCCCCGACAGGGGGCTCACTGAAGCTTTCTTT
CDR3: CASSSPDRGLTEAFF

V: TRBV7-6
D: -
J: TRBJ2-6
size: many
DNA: TGTGCCAGCAGCCCGACTAGATCTGGGGCCAACGTCCTGACTTTC
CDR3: CASSPTRSGANVLTF

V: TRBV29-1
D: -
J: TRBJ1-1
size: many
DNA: TGCAGCGTTGCACTTTCTGGGAACACTGAAGCTTTCTTT
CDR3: CSVALSGNTEAFF

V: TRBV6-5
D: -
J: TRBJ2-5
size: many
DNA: TGTGCCAGCAGTTACTCGAGTCCGCGTACAGAGGCCCAGTACTTC
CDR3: CASSYSSPRTEAQYF

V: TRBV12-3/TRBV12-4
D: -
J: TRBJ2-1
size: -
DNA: TGTGCCAGCAGCCCGGAAAGGAGGGATGAGCAGTTCTTC
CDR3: CASSPERRDEQFF

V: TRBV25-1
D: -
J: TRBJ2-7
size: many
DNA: TGTGCCAGCAAATTCGGCGGATCCTACGAGCAGTACTTC
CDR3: CASKFGGSYEQYF

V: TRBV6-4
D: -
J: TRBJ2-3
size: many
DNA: TGTGCCAGCAGTGACTTCGAGGGTGGTACGCAGTATTTT
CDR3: CASSDFEGGTQYF

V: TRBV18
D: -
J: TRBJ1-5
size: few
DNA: TGTGCCAGCTCACTGAATCAGCCCCAGCATTTT
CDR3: CASSLNQPQHF

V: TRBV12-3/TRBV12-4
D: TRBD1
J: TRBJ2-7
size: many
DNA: TGTGCCAGCAGTTTCGGGACAGGGAGCTACGAGCAGTACTTC
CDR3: CASSFGTGSYEQYF

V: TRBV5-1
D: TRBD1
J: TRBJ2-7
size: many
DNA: TGCGCCAGCAGACCGGGACAGGGCTCTCGGGAGCAGTACTTC
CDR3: CASRPGQGSREQYF

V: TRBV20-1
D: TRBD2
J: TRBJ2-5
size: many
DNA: TGCAGTGCTAGGAGGAGCGGGAGGGCCCAGGAGACCCAGTACTTC
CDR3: CSARRSGRAQETQYF

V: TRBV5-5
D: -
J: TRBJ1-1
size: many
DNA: TGTGCCAGCACGGAGGGGTATGTCACTGAAGCTTTCTTT
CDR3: CASTEGYVTEAFF

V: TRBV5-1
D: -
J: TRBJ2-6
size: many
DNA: TGCGCCAGCAGCTTGGTAACAGGGAGGACCCCCGGAGCTGGGGCCAACGTCCTGACTTTC
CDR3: CASSLVTGRTPGAGANVLTF

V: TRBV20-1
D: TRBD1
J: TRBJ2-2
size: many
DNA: TGCAGGCGCCGGGGACAGGTGCACACCGGGGAGCTGTTTTTT
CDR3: CRRRGQVHTGELFF

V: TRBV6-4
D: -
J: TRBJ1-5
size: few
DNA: TGTGCCAGCACCCAAAAAAGGGGTGGCAATCAGCCCCAGAATTTT
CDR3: CASTQKRGGNQPQNF

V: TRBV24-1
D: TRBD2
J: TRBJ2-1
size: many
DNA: TGTGCCACCAGTGATTTGGATAGCGGGAGCTCCTACAATGAGCAGTTCTTC
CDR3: CATSDLDSGSSYNEQFF

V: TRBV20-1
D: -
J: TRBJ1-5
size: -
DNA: TGCAGTGCCCTTCCACAAGGGAATCAGCCCCAGAATTTT
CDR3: CSALPQGNQPQNF

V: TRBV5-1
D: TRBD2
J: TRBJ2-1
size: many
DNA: TGCGCCAGCAGCTTGGGTTCGGGAGGAGGCGATGAGCAGTTCTTC
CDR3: CASSLGSGGGDEQFF

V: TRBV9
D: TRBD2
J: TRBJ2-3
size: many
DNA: TGTGCCAGCAGCGTAGACGGGGGGGCTGATACGCAGTATTTT
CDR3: CASSVDGGADTQYF

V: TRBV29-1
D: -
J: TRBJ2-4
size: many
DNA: TGCAGCGGGCGAGTATCCAAAAACATTCAGTACTTC
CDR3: CSGRVSKNIQYF

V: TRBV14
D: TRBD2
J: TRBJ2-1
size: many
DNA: TGTGCCAGCAGCCAACTCGCGGGACTAGCGGGTGCGTATGAGCAGTTCTTC
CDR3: CASSQLAGLAGAYEQFF

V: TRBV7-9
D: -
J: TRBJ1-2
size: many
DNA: TGTGCCAGCGGGGGAACGTTCTATGGCTACACCTTC
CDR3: CASGGTFYGYTF

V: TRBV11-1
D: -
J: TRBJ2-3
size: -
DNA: TGTGCCAGCAGTCTTACGACCCCAGGGAAAGATACGCAGTATTTT
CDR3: CASSLTTPGKDTQYF

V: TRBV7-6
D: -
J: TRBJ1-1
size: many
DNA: TGTGCCAGCAGGGGGTATGAGGGGACTAGCACTGAAGCTTTCTTT
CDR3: CASRGYEGTSTEAFF